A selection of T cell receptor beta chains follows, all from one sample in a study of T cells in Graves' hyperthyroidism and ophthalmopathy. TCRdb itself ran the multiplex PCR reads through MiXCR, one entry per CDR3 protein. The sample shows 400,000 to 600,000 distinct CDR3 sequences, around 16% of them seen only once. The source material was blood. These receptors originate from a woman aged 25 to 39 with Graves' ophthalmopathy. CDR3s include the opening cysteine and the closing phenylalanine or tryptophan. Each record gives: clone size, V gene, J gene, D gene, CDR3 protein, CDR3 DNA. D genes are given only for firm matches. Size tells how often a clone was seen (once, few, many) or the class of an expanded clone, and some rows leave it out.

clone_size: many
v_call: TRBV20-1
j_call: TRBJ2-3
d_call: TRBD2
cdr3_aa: CSAVVAGGSDTQYF
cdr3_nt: TGCAGTGCTGTCGTAGCGGGGGGATCGGATACGCAGTATTTT

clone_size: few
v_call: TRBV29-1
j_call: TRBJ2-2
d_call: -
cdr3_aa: CSVEGPPGQNTGELFF
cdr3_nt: TGCAGCGTTGAAGGCCCACCGGGACAGAACACCGGGGAGCTGTTTTTT

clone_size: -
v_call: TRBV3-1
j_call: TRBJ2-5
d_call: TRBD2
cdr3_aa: CASSGTGPSGGILQETQYF
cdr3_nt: TGTGCCAGCAGCGGAACGGGACCTAGCGGGGGGATCCTCCAAGAGACCCAGTACTTC

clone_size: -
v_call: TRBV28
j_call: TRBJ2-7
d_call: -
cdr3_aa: CASSSIYIGGTTRYEQYF
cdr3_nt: TGTGCCAGCAGTTCGATATATATAGGCGGGACAACCAGGTACGAGCAGTACTTC

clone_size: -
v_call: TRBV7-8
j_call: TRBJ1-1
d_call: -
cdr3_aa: CASSRGQTPEASF
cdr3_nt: TGTGCCAGCAGCCGCGGACAGACCCCTGAAGCTTCCTTT

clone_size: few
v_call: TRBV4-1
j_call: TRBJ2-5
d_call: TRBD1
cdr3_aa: CASSRVTGETQYF
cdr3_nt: TGCGCCAGCAGCCGAGTGACAGGGGAGACCCAGTACTTC

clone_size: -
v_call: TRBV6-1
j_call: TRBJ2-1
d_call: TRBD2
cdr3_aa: CASSRPGTSGSGEQFF
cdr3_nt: TGTGCCAGCAGTCGCCCCGGGACTAGCGGGAGCGGGGAGCAGTTCTTC

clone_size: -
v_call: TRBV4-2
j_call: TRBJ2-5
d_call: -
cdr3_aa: CASSQETKETQYF
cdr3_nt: TGTGCCAGCAGCCAAGAGACAAAAGAGACCCAGTACTTC

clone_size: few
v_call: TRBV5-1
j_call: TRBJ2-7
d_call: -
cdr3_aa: CASSFEDVSEQYF
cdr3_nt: TGCGCCAGCAGCTTCGAGGATGTCAGCGAGCAGTACTTC

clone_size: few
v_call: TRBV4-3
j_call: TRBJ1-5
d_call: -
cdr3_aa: CASSQCRFRETGVTPPNQPQHF
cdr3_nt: TGCGCCAGCAGCCAATGTAGGTTCCGAGAGACAGGAGTTACACCCCCTAATCAGCCCCAGCATTTT

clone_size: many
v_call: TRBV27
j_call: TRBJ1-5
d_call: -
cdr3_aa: CASKDLSVDGNQPQHF
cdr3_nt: TGTGCCAGCAAGGATCTGTCGGTTGATGGCAATCAGCCCCAGCATTTT

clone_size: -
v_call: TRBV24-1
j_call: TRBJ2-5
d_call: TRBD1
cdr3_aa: CATSTGQGWETQYF
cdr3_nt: TGTGCCACCAGTACGGGACAGGGGTGGGAGACCCAGTACTTC

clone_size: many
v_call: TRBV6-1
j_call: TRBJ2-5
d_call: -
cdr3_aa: CASRGGTSAGTQYF
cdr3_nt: TGTGCCAGCAGGGGGGGGACATCGGCGGGGACCCAGTACTTC

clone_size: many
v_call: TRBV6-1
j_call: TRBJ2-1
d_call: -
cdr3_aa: CASSPYPSNEQFF
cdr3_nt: TGTGCCAGCAGCCCCTACCCTTCTAATGAGCAGTTCTTC

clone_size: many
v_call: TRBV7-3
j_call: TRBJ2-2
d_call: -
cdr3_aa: CASSYQGGTGELFF
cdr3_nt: TGTGCCAGCAGCTACCAGGGGGGCACCGGGGAGCTGTTTTTT